This T cell receptor (beta chain) emerged from a study of T cell repertoires in cytomegalovirus infection. CDR1 is SGHNT, CDR2 YENEEA, per germline. There are 16 residues in the CDR3. The junction had 11 bases not matched to a gene; V was cut back by 5 bases and J by 6 bases. In TCRdb, the reads were re-called with MiXCR into one record per CDR3 protein. The sample lists over 300,000 distinct CDR3 sequences, under 20% occurring once. This TCR came from a human donor in good health (CMV status not recorded). Some clones in this sample may be carry-over from other donors' samples. Sequencing was performed on PBMCs. The chain carries TRBV11-3 and TRBJ2-1; 9 bases are a match to TRBD2. CDR3 residues: CASSPQGGGGGNEQFF. The CDR3 nucleotides read TGTGCCAGCAGCCCCCAAGGTGGCGGGGGGGGCAATGAGCAGTTCTTC.